This passage covers 18 T cell receptor beta chains from one sample sequenced in a study of metastatic and nonmetastatic thyroid tumors. TCRdb re-clonotyped the PCR reads through MiXCR. Among about 92,000 clones listed, around 14% were seen once. Until they underwent thyroid surgery, no patient had received any treatment. The sample comprised blood. All receptors derive from a female donor with papillary thyroid cancer or a benign thyroid nodule (not recorded which). Some clones in this sample may be carry-over from other donors' samples.

To note about this clone: This may stem from a read error, because a much larger clone lies one nucleotide away. The chain links TRBV3-1 to TRBJ1-4; weak D call: TRBD1 (6 bases). Germline values: CDR1 LGHDT, CDR2 YNNKEL (reference sequence). The CDR3 consists of 12 residues. CDR3 protein: CASIQGQNKLFF. CDR3 in DNA: TGTGCCAGCATCCAAGGACAGAACAAACTGTTTTTT.

Remarks on this clone: With a much larger clone just one base away, this may be a read error. V and J are TRBV5-5 and TRBJ2-5; D not resolved. The CDR3 totals 13 residues. In germline, CDR1 is SGHKS, CDR2 YYEKEE (reference sequence). V was trimmed by 3 bases and J by 2 bases, leaving 8 bases between them. Here the CDR3 reads CASSWYVQETQYF. In nucleotides, the CDR3 is TGTGCCAGCAGCTGGTACGTGCAAGAGACCCAGTACTTC.

The chain recombines TRBV30 with TRBJ1-2; the D is unclear. Trimming removed 1 base at V and 0 bases at J, with 12 bases between. The CDR3 spans 15 residues. The germline V gene encodes CDR1 GTSNPN and CDR2 SVGIG (reference sequence). The CDR3 nucleotides read TGTGCCTGGAGTGCAACGGACGGATCTAACTATGGCTACACCTTC. Its protein is CAWSATDGSNYGYTF.

This clone was seen repeatedly, ten times or more. The V call is TRBV6-2 or TRBV6-3, the J call TRBJ2-7; D remains ambiguous. V was shortened by 6 bases and J by 7 bases, with 10 bases between the two germline ends. CDR1 and CDR2 (germline): MNHEY, SVGEGT. The CDR3 consists of 11 residues. CDR3 residues: CASSHHLEQYF. The CDR3 coding sequence is TGTGCCAGCAGCCACCACCTGGAGCAGTACTTC.

For the CDR3, the DNA is TGTGCCAGCAGCTTAGCAGGCACAGATACGCAGTATTTT. Translating gives CASSLAGTDTQYF. The chain links TRBV11-2 to TRBJ2-3; D not resolved. Germline-derived CDR1 and CDR2 are SGHAT and FQNNGV. This CDR3 has 13 residues. The V gene lost 1 base and the J gene lost 1 base, with 3 bases spanning the gap.

Many counts were recorded for this clone. J is TRBJ1-6 and V is TRBV2; 8 nucleotides align to TRBD1. Germline V gene sequence: CDR1 SNHLY, CDR2 FYNNEI. With V trimmed by 6 bases and J by 7 bases, 8 bases remained unmatched. The CDR3 spans 15 residues. CDR3 in amino acids: CASSRDRNSNSPLHF. The CDR3 coding sequence is TGTGCCAGCAGCCGGGACAGGAACTCAAATTCACCCCTCCACTTT.

The sample holds many counts of this clone. The sample has other DNA sequences that encode this CDR3 too. V usage is TRBV29-1 and J usage is TRBJ1-5; the D gene is possibly TRBD1 (5 bases). In germline, CDR1 is SQVTM, CDR2 ANQGSEA. The CDR3 is 12 residues long. The DNA of the CDR3 is TGCATCTCGGGACGGAGCAATCAGCCCCAGCATTTT. The encoded protein is CISGRSNQPQHF. The whole variable domain, remainder taken from reference TRBV29-1 and TRBJ1-5, is SAVISQKPSRDICQRGTSLTIQCQVDSQVTMMFWYRQQPGQSLTLIATANQGSEATYESGFVIDKFPISRPNLTFSTLTVSNMSPEDSSIYLCISGRSNQPQHFGDGTRLSIL.

This clone has at least ten counts. The rearrangement joins TRBV6-7 to TRBJ1-2; D might be TRBD1 (6 bases). TRBV6-7 is an open reading frame, and its role is uncertain. CDR3 length: 16 amino acids. The V end lost 2 bases, the J end lost 5 bases, and 18 bases lay between the germline ends. The CDR3 spells CASSYPLQGTTYGYTF. The CDR3, as DNA: TGTGCCAGCAGTTACCCCTTACAGGGCACCACGTATGGCTACACCTTC.

This clone has just a few counts. The same CDR3 is also encoded by other DNA sequences in this sample. This chain joins TRBV4-1 and TRBJ2-5, with 9 bases that match TRBD1. Per germline, CDR1 MGHRA and CDR2 YSYEKL. V dropped 4 bases and J dropped 5; count of bases not matched to a gene: 2. This CDR3 comprises 13 residues. The CDR3, as DNA: TGCGCCAGCAGCCGGACAGGGGAGGAGACCCAGTACTTC. It specifies CASSRTGEETQYF.

V usage is TRBV6-4 and J usage is TRBJ2-3, with TRBD2 identical over 8 bases. The ends lost 4 bases at V and 6 bases at J; junction bases unmatched: 9. This CDR3 region has 15 residues. Germline V lookup: CDR1 MRHNA, CDR2 SNTAGT. The CDR3 DNA is TGTGCCAGCAGTGGCGAAGCGGGAGCTCTTGATACGCAGTATTTT. Translating gives CASSGEAGALDTQYF.

This clone appeared a few times. It may be a read error: a sequence one base away is much more abundant. Other DNA sequences in the sample encode the same CDR3. The J gene is TRBJ2-3, the V gene TRBV19, with D uncertain. Trimming cost V 6 bases and J 5 bases, with 9 bases left between them. There are 12 residues in the CDR3. Per the germline V gene, CDR1 is LNHDA and CDR2 is SQIVND (reference sequence). The CDR3, as DNA: TGTGCCAGTAGCATTAGTGGAGATACGCAGTATTTT. Its protein product is CASSISGDTQYF. The variable domain in full, completed from reference TRBV19 and TRBJ2-3, reads DGGITQSPKYLFRKEGQNVTLSCEQNLNHDAMYWYRQDPGQGLRLIYYSQIVNDFQKGDIAEGYSVSREKKESFPLTVTSAQKNPTAFYLCASSISGDTQYFGPGTRLTVL.

With respect to this clone: This sequence may be a read error, since a much larger clone differs from it by one base. This chain links TRBV29-1 with TRBJ1-1, with D hard to call. Germline CDR1 reads SQVTM; CDR2 reads ANQGSEA. The CDR3 is 12 residues long. V was shortened by 4 bases and J by 3 bases, with 9 bases between the two germline ends. In DNA, the CDR3 is TGCAGCGTTGCAGTGGTTGACACTGAAGCTTTCTTT. Protein product: CSVAVVDTEAFF.

About this clone itself: This may stem from a read error, because a much larger clone lies one nucleotide away. Distinct nucleotide sequences in the sample also encode this CDR3. For the CDR3, the DNA is TGTGCCAGCTCCCGAAGCCCAGACGACGAGCATTACTTC. Residues: CASSRSPDDEHYF. The chain links TRBV18 to TRBJ2-7, with no clear D. Germline V CDR1 and CDR2: KGHSH, LQKENI. This CDR3 has 13 amino acids.

This clone was counted many times. The J gene is TRBJ2-7, the V gene TRBV28; D may be TRBD1 (5 bases). Deletions cut 2 bases from V and 4 bases from J, with 12 bases between. Looked up from germline, CDR1 is MDHEN and CDR2 is SYDVKM. This CDR3 contains 14 residues. CDR3 DNA sequence: TGTGCCAGCAGTTTAAAGGGGTGGGGTTACGAGCAGTACTTC. Encoded protein: CASSLKGWGYEQYF.

The chain employs TRBV19 and TRBJ2-3; no clear D gene. With 1 base removed from V and 14 bases from J, the gap between germline ends came to 13 bases. CDR1 is LNHDA, CDR2 SQIVND, per germline (reference sequence). This CDR3 is 12 amino acids long. In nucleotides, the CDR3 is TGTGCCAGTAGTATAGGGTTTTTCGTTCCGTATTTT. This translates into CASSIGFFVPYF.

In its sample, this clone was seen a few times. This sample includes further DNA sequences coding for the same CDR3. This rearrangement joins TRBV5-6 to TRBJ2-7, with 8 positions matching TRBD2. CDR3 length: 15 amino acids. CDR1 is SGHDT, CDR2 YYEEEE, per germline. V dropped 4 bases and J dropped 2; count of bases not matched to a gene: 8. CDR3: CASSRTSGEAYEQYF. DNA for the CDR3: TGTGCCAGCAGCCGTACTAGCGGTGAGGCCTACGAGCAGTACTTC.

This clone appeared many times. V is TRBV6-2 or TRBV6-3 and J is TRBJ2-6, with D perhaps matching TRBD1 (6 bases). V was trimmed by 4 bases and J by 2 bases, leaving 9 bases between them. Germline-derived CDR1 and CDR2 are MNHEY and SVGEGT. CDR3 length: 15 residues. CDR3 sequence reads: CASSSQGAGANVLTF. DNA of the CDR3: TGTGCCAGCAGTTCACAGGGAGCTGGGGCCAACGTCCTGACTTTC.

This clone came up many times. The chain uses TRBV6-6 and TRBJ2-1; D might be TRBD1 (5 bases). CDR1 MNHNY and CDR2 SVGAGI come from the germline V gene (reference sequence). V lost 0 bases to trimming and J lost 8 bases, with 14 bases between them. There are 15 residues in the CDR3. The CDR3 DNA sequence: TGTGCCAGCAGTTACTCCATCCACCAGGGCCATGAGCAGTTCTTC. It codes for CASSYSIHQGHEQFF.